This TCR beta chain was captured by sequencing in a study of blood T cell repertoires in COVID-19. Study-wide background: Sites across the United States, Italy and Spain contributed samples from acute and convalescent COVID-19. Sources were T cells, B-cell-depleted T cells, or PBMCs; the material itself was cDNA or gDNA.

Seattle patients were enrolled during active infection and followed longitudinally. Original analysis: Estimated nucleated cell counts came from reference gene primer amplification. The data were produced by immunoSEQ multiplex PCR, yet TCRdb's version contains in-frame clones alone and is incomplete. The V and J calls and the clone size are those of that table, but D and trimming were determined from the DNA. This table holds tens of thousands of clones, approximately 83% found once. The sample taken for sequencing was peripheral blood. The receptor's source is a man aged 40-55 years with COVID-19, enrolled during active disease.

The CDR3 coding sequence is TGTGCCAGCAGTGATCCGCCAGGGCGCGGTGGGGACACTGAAGCTTTCTTT. Translating it yields CASSDPPGRGGDTEAFF. This chain links TRBV6-1 with TRBJ1-1; tentatively, D is TRBD1 (5 bases). The germline gives CDR1 MNHNS, CDR2 SASEGT. V lost 3 bases and J 3 bases, leaving 20 bases between the germline ends. The CDR3 runs to 17 residues.